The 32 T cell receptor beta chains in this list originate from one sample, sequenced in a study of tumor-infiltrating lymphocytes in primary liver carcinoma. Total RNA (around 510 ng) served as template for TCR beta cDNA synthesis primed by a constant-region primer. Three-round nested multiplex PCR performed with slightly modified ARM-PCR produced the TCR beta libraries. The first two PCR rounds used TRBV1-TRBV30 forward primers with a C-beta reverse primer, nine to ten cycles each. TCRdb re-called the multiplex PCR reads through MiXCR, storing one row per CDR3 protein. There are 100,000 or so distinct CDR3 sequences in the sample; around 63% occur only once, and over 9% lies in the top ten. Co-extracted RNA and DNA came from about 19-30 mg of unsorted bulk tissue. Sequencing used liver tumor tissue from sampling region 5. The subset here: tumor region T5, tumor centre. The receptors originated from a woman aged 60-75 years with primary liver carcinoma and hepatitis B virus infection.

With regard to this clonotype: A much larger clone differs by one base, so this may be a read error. The CDR3 here is CASSFPGSWSVDTQYF. The CDR3 nucleotides are TGTGCCAGCAGTTTTCCTGGTAGCTGGAGTGTAGATACGCAGTATTTT. The V call is TRBV28, the J call TRBJ2-3; D is unclear. Germline V lookup: CDR1 MDHEN, CDR2 SYDVKM. V lost 3 bases and J lost 5, with 18 bases in between. The CDR3 length is 16 residues.

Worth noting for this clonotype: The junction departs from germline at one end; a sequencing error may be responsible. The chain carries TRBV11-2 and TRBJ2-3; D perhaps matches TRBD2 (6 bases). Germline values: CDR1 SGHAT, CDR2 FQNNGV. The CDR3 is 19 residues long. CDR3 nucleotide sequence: TGTACCAGCAGCCCCAGACTAGTAGGAGTCGGGGTTTTCGCAGATACGCAGTATTTT. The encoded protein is CTSSPRLVGVGVFADTQYF.

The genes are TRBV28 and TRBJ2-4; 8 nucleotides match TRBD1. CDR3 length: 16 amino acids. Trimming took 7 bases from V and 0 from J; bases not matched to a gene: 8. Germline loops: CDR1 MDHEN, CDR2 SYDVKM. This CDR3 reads CASTSTGAIAKNIQYF. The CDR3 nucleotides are TGTGCCAGCACTTCGACAGGGGCCATAGCCAAAAACATTCAGTACTTC. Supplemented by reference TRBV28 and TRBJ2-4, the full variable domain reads DVKVTQSSRYLVKRTGEKVFLECVQDMDHENMFWYRQDPGLGLRLIYFSYDVKMKEKGDIPEGYSVSREKKERFSLILESASTNQTSMYLCASTSTGAIAKNIQYFGAGTRLSVL.

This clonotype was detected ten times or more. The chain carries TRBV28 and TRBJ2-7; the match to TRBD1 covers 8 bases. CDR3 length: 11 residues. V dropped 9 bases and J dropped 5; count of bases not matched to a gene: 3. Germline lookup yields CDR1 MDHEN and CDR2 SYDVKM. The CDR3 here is CASAGGHEQYF. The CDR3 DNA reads TGTGCCAGTGCAGGGGGCCACGAGCAGTACTTC. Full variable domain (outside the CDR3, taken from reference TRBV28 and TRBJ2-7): DVKVTQSSRYLVKRTGEKVFLECVQDMDHENMFWYRQDPGLGLRLIYFSYDVKMKEKGDIPEGYSVSREKKERFSLILESASTNQTSMYLCASAGGHEQYFGPGTRLTVT.

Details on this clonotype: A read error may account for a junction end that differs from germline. CDR3 DNA sequence: TGTGCCAGCAGTTTGGAGCGGGATGGCCGCCGATCCTACGATGAGCAGTTCTTC. This encodes CASSLERDGRRSYDEQFF. The chain is built from TRBV12-3 or TRBV12-4 and TRBJ2-1; 7 nucleotides agree with TRBD2. The CDR3 is 18 residues long.

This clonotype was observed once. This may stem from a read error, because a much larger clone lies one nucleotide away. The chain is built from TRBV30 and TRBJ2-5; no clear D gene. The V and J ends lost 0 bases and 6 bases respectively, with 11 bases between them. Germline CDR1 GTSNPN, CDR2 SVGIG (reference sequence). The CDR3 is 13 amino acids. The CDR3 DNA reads TGTGCCTGGAGTGTAGACATGGGAAAGACCCAGTACTTC. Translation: CAWSVDMGKTQYF.

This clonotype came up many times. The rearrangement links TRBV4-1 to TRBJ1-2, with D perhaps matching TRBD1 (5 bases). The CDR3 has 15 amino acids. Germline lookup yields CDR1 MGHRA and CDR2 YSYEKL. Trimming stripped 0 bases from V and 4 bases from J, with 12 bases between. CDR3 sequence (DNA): TGCGCCAGCAGCCAAGATCACGGGGGGGTCTATGGCTACACCTTC. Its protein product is CASSQDHGGVYGYTF.

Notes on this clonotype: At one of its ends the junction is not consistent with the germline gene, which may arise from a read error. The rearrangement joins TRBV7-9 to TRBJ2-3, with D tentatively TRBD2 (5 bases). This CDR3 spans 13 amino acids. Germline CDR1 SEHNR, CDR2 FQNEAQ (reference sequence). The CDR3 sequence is CVSRAANTDTQYF. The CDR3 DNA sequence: TGTGTCAGCAGAGCGGCTAACACAGATACGCAGTATTTT.

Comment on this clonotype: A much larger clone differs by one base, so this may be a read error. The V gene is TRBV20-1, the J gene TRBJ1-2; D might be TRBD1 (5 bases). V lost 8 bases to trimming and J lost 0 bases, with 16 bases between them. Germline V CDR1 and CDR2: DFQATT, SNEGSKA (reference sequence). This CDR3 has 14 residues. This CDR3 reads CSSNPGTSNYGYTF. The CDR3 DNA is TGCAGTTCTAACCCCGGGACTTCTAACTATGGCTACACCTTC.

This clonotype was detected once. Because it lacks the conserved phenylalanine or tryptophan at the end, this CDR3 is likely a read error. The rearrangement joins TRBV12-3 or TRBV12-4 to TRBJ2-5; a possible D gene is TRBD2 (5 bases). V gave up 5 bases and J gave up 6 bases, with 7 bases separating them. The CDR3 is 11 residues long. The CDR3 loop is CASSDGKTQYY. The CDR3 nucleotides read TGTGCCAGCAGTGACGGGAAGACCCAGTACTAC.

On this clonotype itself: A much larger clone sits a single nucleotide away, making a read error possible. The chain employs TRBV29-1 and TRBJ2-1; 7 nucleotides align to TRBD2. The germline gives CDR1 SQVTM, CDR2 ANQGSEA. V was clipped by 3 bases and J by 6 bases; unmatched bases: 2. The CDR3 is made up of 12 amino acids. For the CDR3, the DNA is TGCAGCGTTGAGGGGACTATCAATGAGCAGTTCTTC. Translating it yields CSVEGTINEQFF.

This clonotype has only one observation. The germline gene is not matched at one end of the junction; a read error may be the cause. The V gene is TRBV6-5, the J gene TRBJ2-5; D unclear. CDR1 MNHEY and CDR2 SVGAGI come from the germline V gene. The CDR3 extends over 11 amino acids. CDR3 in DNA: TGTGCCAGCAGATCATTTGAGACCCAGCACTTC. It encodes CASRSFETQHF.

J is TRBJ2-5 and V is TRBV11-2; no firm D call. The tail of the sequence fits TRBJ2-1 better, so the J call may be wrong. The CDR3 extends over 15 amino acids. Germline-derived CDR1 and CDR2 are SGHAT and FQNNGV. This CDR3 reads CASSLELRSQETQFF. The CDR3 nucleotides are TGTGCCAGCAGCTTGGAGCTGAGATCGCAAGAGACACAGTTCTTC.

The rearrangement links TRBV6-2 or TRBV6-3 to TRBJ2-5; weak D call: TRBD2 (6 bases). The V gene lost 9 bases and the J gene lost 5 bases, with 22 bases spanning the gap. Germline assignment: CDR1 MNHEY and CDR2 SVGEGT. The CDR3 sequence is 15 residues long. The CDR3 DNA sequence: TGTGCCAGTAGTGACGCCGGGACTGTGAGGGAGACCCAGTACTTC. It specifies CASSDAGTVRETQYF.

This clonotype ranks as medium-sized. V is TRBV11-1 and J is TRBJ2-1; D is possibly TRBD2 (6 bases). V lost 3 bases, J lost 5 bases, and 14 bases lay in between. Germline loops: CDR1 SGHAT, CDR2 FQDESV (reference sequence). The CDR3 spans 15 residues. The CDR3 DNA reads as TGTGCCAGCAGCTTGACCGGGACTCTCAACAATGAGCAGTTCTTC. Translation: CASSLTGTLNNEQFF.

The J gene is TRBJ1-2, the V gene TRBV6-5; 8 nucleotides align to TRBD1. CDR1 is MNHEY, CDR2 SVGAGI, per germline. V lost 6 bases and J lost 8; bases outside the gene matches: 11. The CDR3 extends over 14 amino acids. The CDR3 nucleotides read TGTGCCAGCAGATTACCGTGGGGGACAGGAGGCTACACCTTC. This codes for CASRLPWGTGGYTF.

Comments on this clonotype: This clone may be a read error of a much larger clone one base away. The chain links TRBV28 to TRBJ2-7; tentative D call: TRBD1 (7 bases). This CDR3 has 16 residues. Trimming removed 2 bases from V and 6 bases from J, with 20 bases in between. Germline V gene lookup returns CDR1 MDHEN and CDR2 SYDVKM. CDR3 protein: CASSLGGTAGICEQYF. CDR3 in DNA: TGTGCCAGCAGTTTAGGGGGGACAGCAGGGATCTGCGAGCAGTACTTC. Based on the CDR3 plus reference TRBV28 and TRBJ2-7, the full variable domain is DVKVTQSSRYLVKRTGEKVFLECVQDMDHENMFWYRQDPGLGLRLIYFSYDVKMKEKGDIPEGYSVSREKKERFSLILESASTNQTSMYLCASSLGGTAGICEQYFGPGTRLTVT.

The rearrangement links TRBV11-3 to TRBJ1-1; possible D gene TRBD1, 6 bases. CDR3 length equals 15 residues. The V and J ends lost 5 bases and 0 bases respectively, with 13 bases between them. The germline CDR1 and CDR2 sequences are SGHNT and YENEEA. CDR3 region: CASSRVRDMNTEAFF. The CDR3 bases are TGTGCCAGCAGCCGGGTCCGGGACATGAACACTGAAGCTTTCTTT.

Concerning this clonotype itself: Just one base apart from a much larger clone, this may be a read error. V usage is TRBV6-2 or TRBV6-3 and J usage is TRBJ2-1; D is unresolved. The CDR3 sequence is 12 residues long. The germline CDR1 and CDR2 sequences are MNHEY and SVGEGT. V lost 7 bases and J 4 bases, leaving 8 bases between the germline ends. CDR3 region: CASKGGYNEQFF. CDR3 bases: TGTGCCAGCAAGGGCGGTTACAATGAGCAGTTCTTC.

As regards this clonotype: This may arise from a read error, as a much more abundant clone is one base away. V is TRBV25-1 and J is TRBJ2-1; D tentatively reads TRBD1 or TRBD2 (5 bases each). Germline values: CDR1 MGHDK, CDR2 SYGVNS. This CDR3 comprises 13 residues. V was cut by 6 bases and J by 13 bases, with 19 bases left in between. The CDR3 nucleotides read TGTGCCAGCAGGAGGGGCCAGCAAGAGACCCAGTTCTTC. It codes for CASRRGQQETQFF.

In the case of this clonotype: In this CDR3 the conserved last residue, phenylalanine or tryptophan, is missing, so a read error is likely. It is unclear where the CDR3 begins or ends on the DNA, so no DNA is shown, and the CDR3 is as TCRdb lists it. CDR3 residues: CASSLLAETQHL. This chain uses TRBV7-9 with TRBJ2-5. From germline, CDR1 is SEHNR and CDR2 FQNEAQ (reference sequence). The CDR3 comprises 12 residues, both ends counted.

The CDR3 loop is CVIKAGPIDTQYF. CDR3 nucleotides: TGTGTCATCAAAGCGGGGCCCATAGATACGCAGTATTTT. V gene TRBV6-1 combines with J gene TRBJ2-3; 7 bases agree with TRBD2. CDR3 length: 13 residues. The germline V gene encodes CDR1 MNHNS and CDR2 SASEGT.

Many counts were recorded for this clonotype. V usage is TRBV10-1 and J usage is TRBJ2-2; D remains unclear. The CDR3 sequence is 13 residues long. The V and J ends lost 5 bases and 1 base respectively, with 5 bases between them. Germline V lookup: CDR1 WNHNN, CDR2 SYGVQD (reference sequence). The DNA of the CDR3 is TGCGCCAGCAGTCTCTGGAACACCGGGGAGCTGTTTTTT. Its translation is CASSLWNTGELFF.

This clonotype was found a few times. Here the CDR3 DNA reads TGTGCCAGCAGTGCCGGGACAGGGAAAGAGACCCAGTACTTC. It codes for CASSAGTGKETQYF. The rearrangement joins TRBV28 to TRBJ2-5, with 9 bases fitting TRBD1. V shed 5 bases and J 3 bases; nucleotides not matched to a gene: 4. The V gene's germline CDR1 is MDHEN and CDR2 SYDVKM. This CDR3 is built from 14 residues.

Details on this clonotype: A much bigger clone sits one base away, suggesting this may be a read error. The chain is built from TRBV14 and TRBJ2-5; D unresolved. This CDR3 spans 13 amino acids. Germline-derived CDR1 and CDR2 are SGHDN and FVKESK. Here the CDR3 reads CTSSPGHGETQYF. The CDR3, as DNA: TGTACCAGCAGCCCCGGGCATGGAGAGACCCAGTACTTC.

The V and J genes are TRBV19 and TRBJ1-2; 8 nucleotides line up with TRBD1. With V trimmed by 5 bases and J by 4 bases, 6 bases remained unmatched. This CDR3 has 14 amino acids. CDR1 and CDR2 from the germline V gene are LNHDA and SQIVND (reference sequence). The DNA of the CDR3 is TGTGCCAGTAGTCGAGACAGGGGCATCTATGGCTACACCTTC. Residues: CASSRDRGIYGYTF.

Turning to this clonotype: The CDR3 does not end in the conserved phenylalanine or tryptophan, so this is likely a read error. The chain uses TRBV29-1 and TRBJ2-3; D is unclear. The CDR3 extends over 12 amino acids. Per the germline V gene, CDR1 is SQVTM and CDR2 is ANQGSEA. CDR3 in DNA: TGCAGTGTTGGAAGGAGCACAGATACGCAGTATTCT. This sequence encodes CSVGRSTDTQYS.

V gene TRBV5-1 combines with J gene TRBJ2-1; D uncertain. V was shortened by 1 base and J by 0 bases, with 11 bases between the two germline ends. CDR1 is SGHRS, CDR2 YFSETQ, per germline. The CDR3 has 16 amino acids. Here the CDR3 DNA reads TGCGCCAGCAGCTTGAGACAACTTTCCTCCTACAATGAGCAGTTCTTC. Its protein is CASSLRQLSSYNEQFF.

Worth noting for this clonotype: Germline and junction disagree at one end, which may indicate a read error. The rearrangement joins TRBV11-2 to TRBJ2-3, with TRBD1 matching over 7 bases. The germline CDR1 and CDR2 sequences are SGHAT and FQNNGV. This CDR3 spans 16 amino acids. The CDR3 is CAGSLAGQEITDTQCF. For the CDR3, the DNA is TGTGCCGGCAGCTTAGCCGGACAGGAGATCACAGATACGCAGTGTTTT.

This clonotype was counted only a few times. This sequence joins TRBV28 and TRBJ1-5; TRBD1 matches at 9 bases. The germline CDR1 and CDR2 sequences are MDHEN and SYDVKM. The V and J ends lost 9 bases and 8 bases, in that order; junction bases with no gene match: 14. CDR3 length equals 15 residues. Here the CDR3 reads CASCPQGAGKKPQHF. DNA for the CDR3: TGTGCCAGTTGCCCACAGGGGGCGGGAAAGAAGCCCCAGCATTTT.

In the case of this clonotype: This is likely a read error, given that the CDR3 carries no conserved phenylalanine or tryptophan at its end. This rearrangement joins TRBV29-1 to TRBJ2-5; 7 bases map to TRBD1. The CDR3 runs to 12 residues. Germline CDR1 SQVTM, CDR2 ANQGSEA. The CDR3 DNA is TGCGCCTCCAGGGGGTCCCAAGAGACCCAGTACCTC. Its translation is CASRGSQETQYL.

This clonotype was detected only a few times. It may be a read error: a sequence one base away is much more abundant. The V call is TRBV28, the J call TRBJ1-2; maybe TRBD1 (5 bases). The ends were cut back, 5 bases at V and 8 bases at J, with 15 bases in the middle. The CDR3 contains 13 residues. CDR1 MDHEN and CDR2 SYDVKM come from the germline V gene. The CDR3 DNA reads TGTGCCAGCAGTATATCGGCAGGGAGGGGCTACACCTTC. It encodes CASSISAGRGYTF.